The next 6 T cell receptor beta chains were all read from a single sample in a study of cytomegalovirus exposure and HLA in healthy donors (dated by TCRdb to the late 2010s). The library was generated by the immunoSEQ multiplex PCR assay. A mixture of 60 forward primers for TCR Vbeta segments and 13 reverse primers for TCR Jbeta segments was used in the multiplex PCR. This immuneACCESS table, as held by TCRdb, lists in-frame sequences with V and J called but not all clones. Of the missing ones, under half trace to an unresolved V gene in checked studies; the others have no known cause. The sample table shows 150,000 to 200,000 clones, and 87% are seen once. In total, the top ten clones hold around 1% of the sample. Sample: PBMCs. The receptors originated from a boy aged 2 to 10 in good health and CMV-seronegative.

The CDR3, as DNA: TGTGCCAGCAGATTTGACAGGTCCCAAGAAAAACTGTTTTTT. It codes for CASRFDRSQEKLFF. This chain connects TRBV6-5 to TRBJ1-4, with D possibly TRBD1 on 6 matching bases. This CDR3 spans 14 amino acids. CDR1 is MNHEY, CDR2 SVGAGI, per germline. Deletions cut 6 bases from V and 8 bases from J, with 16 bases between.

The chain uses TRBV13 and TRBJ1-2, with D unclear. Germline V gene lookup returns CDR1 PRHDT and CDR2 FYEKMQ (reference sequence). The V gene lost 0 bases and the J gene lost 1 base, with 9 bases spanning the gap. This CDR3 has 15 residues. The CDR3 is CASSLGRSSNYGYTF. For the CDR3, the DNA is TGTGCCAGCAGCTTAGGCCGGAGCAGTAACTATGGCTACACCTTC.

The gene calls are TRBV4-1 and TRBJ1-6; no clear D gene. V lost 4 bases and J lost 10, with 20 bases in between. CDR1 is MGHRA, CDR2 YSYEKL, per germline. The CDR3 sequence is 16 residues long. The CDR3 DNA follows: TGCGCCAGCAGCCTTTACGGAGGGCGTCAGGACTCACCCCTCCACTTT. This translates into CASSLYGGRQDSPLHF.

This rearrangement joins TRBV5-4 to TRBJ1-2; D is perhaps TRBD1 (6 bases). Germline V gene sequence: CDR1 SGHNT, CDR2 YYREEE (reference sequence). The CDR3 spans 14 residues. Trimming took off 4 bases at V and 3 bases at J, with 13 bases between the two ends. The CDR3 nucleotides read TGTGCCAGCAGCCTACAGGGAACCGACTATGGCTACACCTTC. Protein sequence: CASSLQGTDYGYTF.

This clone was detected a few times. This chain connects TRBV5-6 to TRBJ1-1, with a possible D match to TRBD1 (5 bases). Trimming shortened V by 0 bases and J by 14 bases, and 11 bases separated the two germline ends. CDR1 is SGHDT, CDR2 YYEEEE, per germline. The CDR3 sequence is 11 residues long. The CDR3 nucleotides read TGTGCCAGCAGCTTGGCGGGGGAAGAGTTCTTT. Translating gives CASSLAGEEFF.

V and J are TRBV6-1 and TRBJ2-4; D is unclear. Germline V lookup: CDR1 MNHNS, CDR2 SASEGT. The length of the CDR3 is 11 residues. The V end was cut by 5 bases, the J end by 9 bases, with 8 bases between. The CDR3 region is CASSLAGIQYF. CDR3 sequence (DNA): TGTGCCAGCAGTCTTGCCGGCATTCAGTACTTC.